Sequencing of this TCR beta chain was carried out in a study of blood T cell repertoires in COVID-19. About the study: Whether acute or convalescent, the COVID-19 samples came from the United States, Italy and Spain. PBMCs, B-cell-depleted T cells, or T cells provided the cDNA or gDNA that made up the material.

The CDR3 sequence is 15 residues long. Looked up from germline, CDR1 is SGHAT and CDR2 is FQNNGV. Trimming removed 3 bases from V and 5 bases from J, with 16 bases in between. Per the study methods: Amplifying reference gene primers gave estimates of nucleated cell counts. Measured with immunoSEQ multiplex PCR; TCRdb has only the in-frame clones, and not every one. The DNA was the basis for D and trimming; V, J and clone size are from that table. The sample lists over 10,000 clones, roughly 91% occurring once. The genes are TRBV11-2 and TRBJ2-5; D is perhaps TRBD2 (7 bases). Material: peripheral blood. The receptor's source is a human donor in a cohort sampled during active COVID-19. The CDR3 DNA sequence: TGTGCCAGCAGCTTTTTCGGGGGGCTGAGTGAGACCCAGTACTTC. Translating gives CASSFFGGLSETQYF.